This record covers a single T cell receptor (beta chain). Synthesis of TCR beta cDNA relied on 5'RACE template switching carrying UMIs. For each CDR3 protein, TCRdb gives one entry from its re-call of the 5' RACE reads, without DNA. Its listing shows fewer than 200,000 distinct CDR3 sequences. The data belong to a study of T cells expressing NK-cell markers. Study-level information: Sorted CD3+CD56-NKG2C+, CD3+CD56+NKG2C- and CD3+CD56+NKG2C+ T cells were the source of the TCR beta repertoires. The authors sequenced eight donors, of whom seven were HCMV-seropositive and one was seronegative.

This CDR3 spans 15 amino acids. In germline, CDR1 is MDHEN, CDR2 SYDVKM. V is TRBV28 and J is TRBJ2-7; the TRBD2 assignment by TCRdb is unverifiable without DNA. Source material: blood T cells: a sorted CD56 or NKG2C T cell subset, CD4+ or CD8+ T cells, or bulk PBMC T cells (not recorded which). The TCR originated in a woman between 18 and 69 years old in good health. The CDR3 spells CASSSIAGGLYEQYF. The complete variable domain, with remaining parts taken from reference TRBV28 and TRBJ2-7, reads DVKVTQSSRYLVKRTGEKVFLECVQDMDHENMFWYRQDPGLGLRLIYFSYDVKMKEKGDIPEGYSVSREKKERFSLILESASTNQTSMYLCASSSIAGGLYEQYFGPGTRLTVT.